This record looks at one TCR beta chain sequence and its context. Antigen: not known. Just one base apart from a much larger clone, this may be a read error. This record belongs to a study of blood T cells in healthy people across ages. General study results and limits: TCR beta diversity tracked closely with naive T cell percentage. Estimated diversity across one million T cells was deemed an underestimate.

Germline V gene data show CDR1 as MNHNS and CDR2 as SASEGT. This CDR3 comprises 15 residues. Primed by a sample-barcoded 5' primer and a J-beta primer mix, a second PCR proceeded for about 6 to 11 cycles. TCRdb re-derived calls from the 5' RACE reads in MiXCR, one entry per CDR3 protein. The sample has 1.5 million to 2 million distinct CDR3 sequences; over 25% are singletons. Material for sequencing was blood. The V and J genes are TRBV6-1 and TRBJ2-6; a possible D gene is TRBD1 (5 bases). The sequence came from a woman between 25 and 40 years old in good health. The CDR3 region has the DNA TGTGCCAGCAGTGAATCCTGGTCTGGGGCCAACATCCTGACTTTC. Its protein is CASSESWSGANILTF.